This T cell receptor beta chain was sequenced for a study of blood T cell repertoires in COVID-19. In the original analysis: Cell counts per sample came from amplifying reference gene primers. Repertoires were generated with immunoSEQ multiplex PCR, while TCRdb's copy carries only in-frame clones and drops some. The V and J calls and clone size were taken over from that table, and D and trimming were inferred from the DNA. The sample includes about 280,000 clones, 85% seen only once; the top ten take 13%. The CDR3 length is 13 residues. This sequence joins TRBV21-1 and TRBJ1-2; TRBD1, the table's D call, lacks a check against the DNA. TRBV21-1 is an annotated pseudogene. The origin of this receptor is a human donor in a cohort sampled during active COVID-19. Sequencing input: peripheral blood. The CDR3 sequence: CASSKGTGAGYTF. The DNA for the CDR3 is TGTGCCAGCAGCAAAGGGACAGGGGCTGGCTACACCTTC.